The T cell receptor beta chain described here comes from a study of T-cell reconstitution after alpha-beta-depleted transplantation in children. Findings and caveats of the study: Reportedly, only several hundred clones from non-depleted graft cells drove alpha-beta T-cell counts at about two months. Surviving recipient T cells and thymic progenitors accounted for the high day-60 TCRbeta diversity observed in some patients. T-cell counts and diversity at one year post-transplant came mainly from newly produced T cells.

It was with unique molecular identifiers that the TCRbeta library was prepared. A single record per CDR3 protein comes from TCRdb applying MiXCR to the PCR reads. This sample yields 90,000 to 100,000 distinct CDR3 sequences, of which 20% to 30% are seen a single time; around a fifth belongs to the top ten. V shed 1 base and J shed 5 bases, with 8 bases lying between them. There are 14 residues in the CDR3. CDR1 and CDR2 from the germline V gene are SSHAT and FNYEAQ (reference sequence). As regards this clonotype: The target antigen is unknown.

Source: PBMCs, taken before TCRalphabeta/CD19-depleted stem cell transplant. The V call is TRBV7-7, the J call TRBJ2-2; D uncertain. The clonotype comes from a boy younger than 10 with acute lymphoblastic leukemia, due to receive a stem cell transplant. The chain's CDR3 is CASSLELGTGELFF. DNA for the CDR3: TGTGCCAGCAGCTTAGAATTGGGAACCGGGGAGCTGTTTTTT.